This T cell receptor (beta chain) originates from a study of spatial heterogeneity in lung cancer. Study background: TCR transcript abundance in tumor regions was strongly correlated with the T cell module score obtained from matched bulk RNA-seq.

This clonotype is classed as medium-sized (0.01 to 0.1%). Antigen: not known. As an off-target read in a library built for alpha chains, this beta chain has a frequency of little significance. General observations from the study: The study found that expanded intratumoral alpha and beta TCR counts tracked tumor mutation counts.

Time point: sample taken at primary tumor resection. Extraction of whole RNA from tumor, nontumor lung or frozen PBMC preceded unsorted sequencing. Trimming stripped 4 bases from V and 3 bases from J, with 6 bases between. The CDR3 totals 12 residues. The germline V gene has CDR1 KGHSH and CDR2 LQKENI. The presence of a unique molecular identifier marked each TCR cDNA molecule. TCRdb passed the 5' RACE reads through MiXCR, listing each CDR3 protein once. The sample holds 13,000 or so distinct CDR3 sequences, 5.6% seen once. The J gene is TRBJ1-1, the V gene TRBV18; D is ambiguous. The material sequenced was lung tumor tissue, taken at surgery. This TCR came from a female donor with early-stage non-small cell lung cancer. This chain's CDR3 is CASSRAHTEAFF. The CDR3, as DNA: TGTGCCAGCTCACGGGCCCACACTGAAGCTTTCTTT. Filled out from reference TRBV18 and TRBJ1-1, the complete variable domain reads NAGVMQNPRHLVRRRGQEARLRCSPMKGHSHVYWYRQLPEEGLKFMVYLQKENIIDESGMPKERFSAEFPKEGPSILRIQQVVRGDSAAYFCASSRAHTEAFFGQGTRLTVV.